This TCR beta chain was obtained from a study of beta chain features in type 1 diabetes. Per germline, CDR1 SGHNT and CDR2 YYREEE (reference sequence). V lost 4 bases to trimming and J lost 4 bases, with 14 bases between them. The CDR3 has 14 residues. General study points: Shorter TCRB CDR3s, moderately but significantly so, were found in Type 1 diabetes patients in all four CD4+ subsets.

About this clone itself: Its antigen is still unknown.

The study reverse transcribed the entire isolated RNA, so it sequenced expressed TCRB transcripts. Only in-frame clones appear in the TCRdb table, and some are missing; sequencing was by immunoSEQ multiplex PCR. The table lists roughly 100,000 clones, roughly 28% of them singletons. This rearrangement joins TRBV5-4 to TRBJ1-2, with a tentative D call TRBD1 (5 bases). The receptor was derived from a woman aged 18-29 years with type 1 diabetes. The sample comprised central memory CD4+ T cells from blood. This chain's CDR3 is CASSLPDTFYGYTF. As DNA, the CDR3 is TGTGCCAGCAGCCTGCCGGACACCTTCTATGGCTACACCTTC.